What follows describes a single T cell receptor (beta chain). This entry is derived from a study of beta chain features in type 1 diabetes. This CDR3 has 14 amino acids. The ends were cut back, 4 bases at V and 0 bases at J, with 9 bases in the middle. Per germline, CDR1 MNHEY and CDR2 SVGAGI. Expressed TCRB transcripts were sequenced because the isolated RNA had all been reverse transcribed beforehand. Read counts averaged roughly 3.7 million for samples of naive, central memory and regulatory T cells. Libraries were prepared by immunoSEQ multiplex PCR; TCRdb keeps only in-frame clonotypes and omits some of them. Altogether hundreds of thousands of clones are present, 7.5% to 9% being singletons, with the ten largest covering 0.44%. A single heparinised draw of approximately 0.11 L on average was taken per donor. All of the sorted populations showed purity greater than 95%.

The TCR originated in a woman aged 18-30 years in good health. This chain uses TRBV6-5 with TRBJ1-1; unclear D gene. The sample consisted of central memory CD4+ T cells from blood. The CDR3 region is CASSSRLLNTEAFF. The CDR3 coding sequence is TGTGCCAGCAGTTCGCGGTTGCTGAACACTGAAGCTTTCTTT.